The present T cell receptor (beta chain) was sequenced within a study of tumor-infiltrating lymphocytes in oesophageal squamous cell carcinoma. In germline, CDR1 is SGHVS, CDR2 FNYEAQ. Trimming removed 1 base from V and 4 bases from J, with 10 bases in between. The CDR3 totals 15 residues. TCRdb redid the calling of the PCR reads with MiXCR, one entry per CDR3 protein. The sample contains 10,000 or so distinct CDR3 sequences, roughly 60% of which appear only once. There are many counts of this clonotype. The source material was esophageal tumor tissue. The gene calls are TRBV7-6 and TRBJ2-2; D unclear. This receptor was obtained from a female donor with esophageal squamous cell carcinoma. CDR3 nucleotide sequence: TGTGCCAGCAGCTTAGGGCAGTTCAGCACCGGGGAGCTGTTTTTT. This sequence encodes CASSLGQFSTGELFF.